The following is a TCR beta chain sequence with its context. The data were taken from a study of cytomegalovirus exposure and HLA in healthy donors. Germline V gives CDR1 MDHEN, CDR2 SYDVKM. The CDR3 is 15 residues long. V shed 6 bases and J shed 5 bases, with 14 bases lying between them. Assay: immunoSEQ multiplex PCR; the TCRdb copy retains only in-frame clones and omits some. This sample yields 100,000 to 150,000 clones, of which 80% to 90% are seen a single time; approximately 1% belongs to the top ten. The receptor was isolated from a woman younger than 30 in good health and CMV-seronegative. The sequenced material came from PBMCs. The chain employs TRBV28 and TRBJ1-6; a possible D gene is TRBD1 (5 bases). CDR3 in DNA: TGTGCCAGCAGACTAGGAGGGGATGATAATTCACCCCTCCACTTT. Translating gives CASRLGGDDNSPLHF.